This T cell receptor (beta chain) was recorded in a study of T cell repertoires in cytomegalovirus infection. Study as a whole: Matching HLA type and CMV infection were both indicated by public TCR beta signatures.

V trimming: 8 bases; J trimming: 0 bases; junction bases outside the gene matches: 3. The CDR3 is 14 amino acids. Comment on this clonotype: Its cognate antigen is unknown.

MiXCR was run by TCRdb on the reads, yielding one entry per CDR3 protein. The top ten clones hold more than 40% of a sample with approximately 600,000 distinct CDR3 sequences, 40% of them seen once. Material: cultured PBMCs, obtained from culture after CMV antigen stimulation. The origin of this receptor is a human donor in good health (CMV status not recorded). Some clones in this sample may be carry-over from other donors' samples. V usage is TRBV12-3 or TRBV12-4 and J usage is TRBJ2-3; TRBD2 aligns across 9 bases. For the CDR3, the DNA is TGTGCCAGCCTAGCGGGAACTAGCACAGATACGCAGTATTTT. The encoded protein is CASLAGTSTDTQYF.